Only a few counts were recorded for the clone carrying this T cell receptor (beta chain). Its antigen is not identified. The data are from a study of T-cell memory formation after mild COVID-19. Study findings and constraints: SARS-CoV-2 specificity was not confirmed for second-wave clones peaking on day 37. The study detected some responding clones in pre-infection memory, suggesting cross-reactive memory joined. CD4/CD8 balance held among clones contracting day 15 to 85, and later expanders leaned CD4+.

Germline CDR1 SQVTM, CDR2 ANQGSEA. The CDR3 spans 13 residues. With 5 bases removed from V and 2 bases from J, the gap between germline ends came to 10 bases. A 5'RACE reaction primed in the constant segment made cDNA libraries of TCR alpha and TCR beta, and these carried sample barcodes and UMIs. TCRdb reprocessed the 5' RACE reads with MiXCR, giving one entry per CDR3 protein. This table holds 350,000 to 400,000 distinct CDR3 sequences, roughly 21% found once. The V gene is TRBV29-1, the J gene TRBJ1-5; a possible D gene is TRBD1 (5 bases). The sequencing input was PBMCs or a T cell subset sorted from them (not recorded which). The clonotype comes from an adult woman who had mild COVID-19 (a few samples of this study predate the infection). Cell type and time point are not known. The DNA of the CDR3 is TGCAGCGTTCGGGGGAGCGGCAATCAGCCCCAGCATTTT. As protein: CSVRGSGNQPQHF.